Listed here are 26 T cell receptor beta chains from one sample, sequenced in a study of blood T cell repertoires in COVID-19. The data were produced by immunoSEQ multiplex PCR, yet TCRdb's version contains in-frame clones alone and is incomplete. The table records a few hundred thousand clones, around 89% of them present only once. The source material was peripheral blood. The receptors here all came from a man aged 30 to 39 with acute or convalescent COVID-19.

The chain couples TRBV5-1 to TRBJ2-5; 7 bases map to TRBD2. Trimming cost V 1 base and J 5 bases; bases outside gene matches: 14. There are 17 residues in the CDR3. The V gene's germline CDR1 is SGHRS and CDR2 YFSETQ. The CDR3 DNA sequence: TGCGCCAGCAGCTTGTCCCTAGCGGCTATATTAGGGGAGACCCAGTACTTC. Translation: CASSLSLAAILGETQYF. Full variable domain (outside the CDR3, taken from reference TRBV5-1 and TRBJ2-5): KAGVTQTPRYLIKTRGQQVTLSCSPISGHRSVSWYQQTPGQGLQFLFEYFSETQRNKGNFPGRFSGRQFSNSRSEMNVSTLELGDSALYLCASSLSLAAILGETQYFGPGTRLLVL.

V usage is TRBV2 and J usage is TRBJ1-5; 9 positions agree with TRBD1. CDR1 is SNHLY, CDR2 FYNNEI, per germline. The trim removed 5 bases at V and 8 bases at J, leaving 16 bases unmatched. The CDR3 totals 17 residues. The CDR3, as DNA: TGTGCCAGCAGTCCCGGGACAGGGACTGCAATCGGAGAGCCCCAGCATTTT. This translates into CASSPGTGTAIGEPQHF.

The J gene is TRBJ2-3, the V gene TRBV28, with 8 bases matching TRBD1. The CDR3 spans 14 residues. V was pared by 8 bases and J by 6 bases, with 10 bases of the junction left unmatched. CDR1 is MDHEN, CDR2 SYDVKM, per germline. The CDR3 protein is CASSSGGSPDTQYF. In nucleotides, the CDR3 is TGTGCCAGCTCTTCAGGGGGCAGTCCTGATACGCAGTATTTT. The full variable domain, in which reference TRBV28 and TRBJ2-3 provide the parts outside the CDR3, is DVKVTQSSRYLVKRTGEKVFLECVQDMDHENMFWYRQDPGLGLRLIYFSYDVKMKEKGDIPEGYSVSREKKERFSLILESASTNQTSMYLCASSSGGSPDTQYFGPGTRLTVL.

This clone was observed a few times. CDR3 sequence (DNA): TGCGCCAGCAGTAATGACGGACAGGGTAATCAGCCCCAGCATTTT. Translating it yields CASSNDGQGNQPQHF. The V gene is TRBV5-1, the J gene TRBJ1-5; 8 bases are a match to TRBD1. This CDR3 is 15 amino acids long. The V gene's germline CDR1 is SGHRS and CDR2 YFSETQ. The V segment lost 5 bases and the J segment 4 bases; nucleotides outside the gene matches: 8. The whole variable domain, remainder taken from reference TRBV5-1 and TRBJ1-5, is KAGVTQTPRYLIKTRGQQVTLSCSPISGHRSVSWYQQTPGQGLQFLFEYFSETQRNKGNFPGRFSGRQFSNSRSEMNVSTLELGDSALYLCASSNDGQGNQPQHFGDGTRLSIL.

The V and J genes are TRBV5-1 and TRBJ1-2; 7 bases line up with TRBD1. Losses at the gene ends were 4 bases for V and 6 bases for J; bases not matched to a gene: 3. This CDR3 comprises 12 residues. CDR1 and CDR2 from the germline V gene are SGHRS and YFSETQ. The CDR3 nucleotides are TGCGCCAGCAGCCTCGACAGGGATGGCTACACCTTC. It translates to CASSLDRDGYTF.

This chain links TRBV12-5 with TRBJ1-1; no reliable D call. Trimming removed 6 bases from V and 1 base from J, with 9 bases in between. CDR1 and CDR2 from the germline V gene are LGHNT and FRNRAP. The CDR3 sequence is 13 residues long. The CDR3 reads CASGPNTNTEAFF. Written as DNA, the CDR3 is TGTGCTAGTGGCCCCAACACGAACACTGAAGCTTTCTTT.

CDR3 in amino acids: CASSWGLGNSPLHF. CDR3 nucleotide sequence: TGTGCCAGCAGTTGGGGGCTCGGTAATTCACCCCTCCACTTT. The rearrangement joins TRBV27 to TRBJ1-6; D is possibly TRBD1 (6 bases). V was pared by 4 bases and J by 6 bases, with 10 bases between. The CDR3 runs 14 residues. Per the germline V gene, CDR1 is MNHEY and CDR2 is SMNVEV (reference sequence).

The chain joins TRBV18 to TRBJ2-1; 7 bases agree with TRBD1. CDR3 length: 16 amino acids. The junction had 8 bases not matched to a gene; V was cut back by 6 bases and J by 0 bases. CDR1 and CDR2 (germline): KGHSH, LQKENI. The chain's CDR3 is CASSNRQGPSYNEQFF. DNA for the CDR3: TGTGCCAGCTCTAATAGACAGGGCCCCTCCTACAATGAGCAGTTCTTC.

V is TRBV24-1 and J is TRBJ2-3, with 9 positions matching TRBD2. CDR3 length equals 17 residues. Trimming took 2 bases from V and 2 from J; bases not matched to a gene: 7. CDR1 and CDR2 from the germline V gene are KGHDR and SFDVKD. The chain's CDR3 is CATSDSVAGAFTDTQYF. The CDR3 DNA sequence: TGTGCCACCAGTGATTCGGTAGCGGGAGCGTTCACAGATACGCAGTATTTT.

The V and J genes are TRBV9 and TRBJ2-3, with TRBD1 matching 9 bases. Per germline, CDR1 SGDLS and CDR2 YYNGEE. This CDR3 has 19 residues. J lost 0 bases, V lost 3 bases, and 14 bases had no gene match. The DNA for the CDR3 is TGTGCCAGCAGCGGACCTATTCTTTGGACAGGGGCGAGCACAGATACGCAGTATTTT. Protein product: CASSGPILWTGASTDTQYF.

The genes are TRBV30 and TRBJ2-7, with 8 bases matching TRBD2. Germline V gene lookup returns CDR1 GTSNPN and CDR2 SVGIG (reference sequence). The CDR3 totals 13 residues. V lost 4 bases to trimming and J lost 3 bases; unmatched junction nucleotides: 5. CDR3 region: CAWTPGGGYEQYF. In DNA form, the CDR3 reads TGTGCCTGGACCCCCGGGGGGGGCTACGAGCAGTACTTC.

The CDR3 DNA is TGTGCCACCAGCAGAGATCTCGGCGGGGCTGCGGCTTTCTTT. This encodes CATSRDLGGAAAFF. V gene TRBV15 combines with J gene TRBJ1-1, with TRBD1 as a possible D gene (5 bases). The CDR3 runs 14 residues. Trimming shortened V by 0 bases and J by 11 bases, and 16 bases separated the two germline ends. Per germline, CDR1 LNHNV and CDR2 YYDKDF (reference sequence).

The chain employs TRBV18 and TRBJ2-6, with 8 bases lining up with TRBD2. Trimming took 6 bases from V and 13 from J; bases not matched to a gene: 14. This CDR3 spans 15 amino acids. The germline CDR1 and CDR2 sequences are KGHSH and LQKENI. CDR3 amino acids: CASSLTGTSDRVLTF. The CDR3 DNA reads TGTGCCAGCTCGCTAACCGGGACTAGTGACCGTGTCCTGACTTTC.

The table lists this clone with a count of one. The chain uses TRBV24-1 and TRBJ2-2; 9 nucleotides match TRBD1. This CDR3 spans 14 amino acids. Germline V gives CDR1 KGHDR, CDR2 SFDVKD. J was trimmed by 6 bases and V by 9 bases; bases with no gene match: 7. Here the CDR3 DNA reads TGTGCCACCTCCGGGACAGGGAGGTCCGGGGAGCTGTTTTTT. Its translation is CATSGTGRSGELFF.

This chain uses TRBV29-1 with TRBJ1-2; 7 positions agree with TRBD1. Germline V gene sequence: CDR1 SQVTM, CDR2 ANQGSEA. Trimming took 2 bases from V and 8 from J; bases not matched to a gene: 5. This CDR3 is built from 12 residues. CDR3 nucleotide sequence: TGCAGCGTTGAAAGAGACAGGGACGGCTACACCTTC. Translation: CSVERDRDGYTF.

The chain has TRBV19 and TRBJ1-6; D call uncertain. Germline V gene sequence: CDR1 LNHDA, CDR2 SQIVND (reference sequence). V dropped 6 bases and J dropped 9 bases, with 12 bases sitting between them. The CDR3 is made up of 13 amino acids. The CDR3 spells CASSPGEGSPLHF. The CDR3 region has the DNA TGTGCCAGTAGCCCCGGCGAGGGTTCACCCCTCCACTTT.

The gene calls are TRBV11-3 and TRBJ2-1; the match to TRBD2 covers 8 bases. The trim removed 3 bases at V and 5 bases at J, leaving 6 bases unmatched. CDR3 length: 15 residues. The germline gives CDR1 SGHNT, CDR2 YENEEA. CDR3 amino acids: CASSLGTSNNNEQFF. In DNA, the CDR3 is TGTGCCAGCAGCTTGGGGACTAGTAATAACAATGAGCAGTTCTTC.

V gene TRBV30 combines with J gene TRBJ2-7; D possibly corresponds to TRBD1 (5 bases). Germline CDR1 reads GTSNPN; CDR2 reads SVGIG (reference sequence). The V and J ends lost 2 bases and 2 bases respectively, with 10 bases between them. The CDR3 is made up of 13 amino acids. The CDR3 DNA reads TGTGCCTGGAGTTCTGGACACGCCTACGAGCAGTACTTC. Its translation is CAWSSGHAYEQYF.

The chain links TRBV27 to TRBJ1-5; TRBD1 aligns across 9 bases. The junction had 2 bases not matched to a gene; V was cut back by 3 bases and J by 5 bases. CDR1 is MNHEY and CDR2 is SMNVEV in the germline V gene (reference sequence). This CDR3 has 14 amino acids. CDR3 sequence (DNA): TGTGCCAGCAGTTTGTACAGGGGGCATCAGCCCCAGCATTTT. It specifies CASSLYRGHQPQHF.

V and J are TRBV7-9 and TRBJ1-2; a possible D gene is TRBD1 (5 bases). V was trimmed by 5 bases and J by 5 bases, leaving 18 bases between them. The CDR3 runs 15 residues. Germline CDR1 reads SEHNR; CDR2 reads FQNEAQ (reference sequence). This CDR3 is CASSPAAGDRYGYTF. As DNA, the CDR3 is TGTGCCAGCAGCCCCGCGGCGGGGGACCGATATGGCTACACCTTC. The full variable domain, its missing parts supplied by reference TRBV7-9 and TRBJ1-2, is DTGVSQNPRHKITKRGQNVTFRCDPISEHNRLYWYRQTLGQGPEFLTYFQNEAQLEKSRLLSDRFSAERPKGSFSTLEIQRTEQGDSAMYLCASSPAAGDRYGYTFGSGTRLTVV.

V gene TRBV28 combines with J gene TRBJ1-1; D is perhaps TRBD1 (5 bases). This CDR3 is 13 amino acids long. Trimming left V 3 bases short and J 6 bases short, with 11 bases between. CDR1 is MDHEN and CDR2 is SYDVKM in the germline V gene. CDR3 nucleotide sequence: TGTGCCAGCAGTTTCGGGGGTAGGGCTGAAGCTTTCTTT. Residues: CASSFGGRAEAFF.

The chain carries TRBV10-1 and TRBJ2-7; 10 nucleotides match TRBD2. The germline V gene encodes CDR1 WNHNN and CDR2 SYGVQD (reference sequence). This CDR3 spans 14 amino acids. Trimming cost V 6 bases and J 3 bases; bases outside gene matches: 5. DNA of the CDR3: TGCGCCAGCAGCACCGGGACTAGCGTCTACGAGCAGTACTTC. Residues: CASSTGTSVYEQYF.

The V and J genes are TRBV13 and TRBJ1-6; D not certain. The CDR3 totals 16 residues. The V gene's germline CDR1 is PRHDT and CDR2 FYEKMQ (reference sequence). Between the trimmed V and J ends, which lost 5 bases and 2 bases, there was a span of 13 bases. The CDR3 region is CASSLLQIPYNSPLHF. The CDR3 DNA follows: TGTGCCAGCAGCCTTTTACAGATCCCCTATAATTCACCCCTCCACTTT.

V and J are TRBV5-1 and TRBJ2-5; TRBD2 might be the D (6 bases). V shed 2 bases and J shed 5 bases, with 16 bases lying between them. CDR3 length equals 15 residues. From germline, CDR1 is SGHRS and CDR2 YFSETQ. CDR3 sequence: CASSFGVGGIETQYF. CDR3 sequence (DNA): TGCGCCAGCAGCTTCGGGGTAGGAGGGATCGAGACCCAGTACTTC.

The rearrangement links TRBV30 to TRBJ2-7; no reliable D call. The V gene lost 0 bases and the J gene lost 3 bases, with 6 bases spanning the gap. Germline V gene sequence: CDR1 GTSNPN, CDR2 SVGIG (reference sequence). The CDR3 runs to 12 residues. The CDR3 protein is CAWSVLHYEQYF. The CDR3 nucleotides are TGTGCCTGGAGTGTACTACACTACGAGCAGTACTTC.

The chain has TRBV4-1 and TRBJ2-5; D is perhaps TRBD2 (5 bases). The CDR3 covers 15 residues. V lost 0 bases and J lost 4, with 12 bases in between. Germline V CDR1 and CDR2: MGHRA, YSYEKL. The CDR3 loop reads CASSQDSGEGETQYF. CDR3 coding DNA: TGCGCCAGCAGCCAAGATTCCGGAGAGGGAGAGACCCAGTACTTC.